These 10 T cell receptor beta chains were sequenced from one sample in a study of shared clonotypes between healthy human individuals. Sequenced by immunoSEQ multiplex PCR; TCRdb stores in-frame clones only, minus some. The sample contains 1.6 million or so clones, less than 99% of which appear only once. The specimen was naive CD4+ T cells sorted from blood. Subset of the sample: CD45RA+ positively selected. These receptors were taken from a man aged 25-45 years in good health.

The chain combines TRBV12-5 with TRBJ2-3; D unclear. The CDR3 runs 13 residues. Germline lookup yields CDR1 LGHNT and CDR2 FRNRAP. The V end lost 0 bases, the J end lost 4 bases, and 5 bases lay between the germline ends. CDR3 nucleotides: TGTGCTAGTGGTTTGGTGGGTGCAGATACGCAGTATTTT. This sequence encodes CASGLVGADTQYF.

Only a few counts were recorded for this clone. The same CDR3 also results from other DNA sequences found in this sample. V and J are TRBV18 and TRBJ1-1; 11 bases match TRBD1. CDR3 size: 14 residues. The junction had 0 bases not matched to a gene; V was cut back by 2 bases and J by 4 bases. Germline-derived CDR1 and CDR2 are KGHSH and LQKENI. CDR3 bases: TGTGCCAGCTCACCAGGGACAGGGGGCACTGAAGCTTTCTTT. It codes for CASSPGTGGTEAFF.

V is TRBV10-3 and J is TRBJ2-3; D might be TRBD2 (5 bases). The CDR3 extends over 15 amino acids. Germline V gene data show CDR1 as ENHRY and CDR2 as SYGVKD. With 11 bases removed from V and 1 base from J, the gap between germline ends came to 19 bases. The CDR3 bases are TGTGCCTTCGCCTCCGGTGAGAGGGGCACAGATACGCAGTATTTT. Translation: CAFASGERGTDTQYF.

The J gene is TRBJ1-5, the V gene TRBV19; D perhaps matches TRBD1 (5 bases). The CDR3 runs 14 residues. Germline assignment: CDR1 LNHDA and CDR2 SQIVND (reference sequence). Trimming left V 5 bases short and J 0 bases short, with 8 bases between. DNA for the CDR3: TGTGCCAGTAGTGGGGACCGTAGCAATCAGCCCCAGCATTTT. Translated, it gives CASSGDRSNQPQHF.

The rearrangement joins TRBV5-8 to TRBJ2-3; 9 bases are shared with TRBD1. J lost 5 bases, V lost 4 bases, and 8 bases had no gene match. Germline assignment: CDR1 SGHTS and CDR2 YDEGEE. This CDR3 comprises 15 residues. The CDR3: CASSQQGALGDTQYF. As DNA, the CDR3 is TGTGCCAGCAGCCAACAGGGGGCGCTGGGAGATACGCAGTATTTT.

V is TRBV25-1 and J is TRBJ1-1; 9 positions match TRBD1. The V and J ends lost 5 bases and 5 bases, in that order; junction bases with no gene match: 6. The germline V gene has CDR1 MGHDK and CDR2 SYGVNS. This CDR3 has 14 amino acids. The CDR3 is CASSKTGGITEAFF. Written as DNA, the CDR3 is TGTGCCAGCAGTAAGACAGGGGGGATTACTGAAGCTTTCTTT.

This chain links TRBV6-6 with TRBJ1-2; 8 positions match TRBD1. CDR3 length equals 13 residues. Per germline, CDR1 MNHNY and CDR2 SVGAGI (reference sequence). J lost 5 bases, V lost 2 bases, and 1 base had no gene match. The CDR3 is CASSYDRGYGYTF. CDR3 nucleotides: TGTGCCAGCAGTTACGACAGGGGATATGGCTACACCTTC.

This chain connects TRBV7-8 to TRBJ1-1; tentative D call: TRBD1 (6 bases). The germline V and J ends were trimmed by 6 bases and 0 bases, with 11 bases remaining between them. The CDR3 length is 14 residues. The V gene's germline CDR1 is SGHVS and CDR2 FQNEAQ. The DNA for the CDR3 is TGTGCCAGCAGGCATAGACAGGTGAACACTGAAGCTTTCTTT. As protein: CASRHRQVNTEAFF.

V usage is TRBV2 and J usage is TRBJ2-5; D perhaps matches TRBD1 (6 bases). The V end lost 6 bases, the J end lost 3 bases, and 14 bases lay between the germline ends. CDR1 and CDR2 from the germline V gene are SNHLY and FYNNEI. This CDR3 is 14 amino acids long. CDR3 region: CASRKEQGEETQYF. The CDR3 DNA follows: TGTGCCAGCAGGAAAGAACAGGGTGAAGAGACCCAGTACTTC.

The genes are TRBV2 and TRBJ2-5; 8 positions agree with TRBD1. CDR3 length equals 14 residues. The ends lost 6 bases at V and 1 base at J; junction bases unmatched: 4. Looked up from germline, CDR1 is SNHLY and CDR2 is FYNNEI. The chain's CDR3 is CASRDRVAQETQYF. The CDR3 bases are TGTGCCAGCAGGGACAGGGTAGCCCAAGAGACCCAGTACTTC.